This T cell receptor beta chain was captured by sequencing in a study of metastatic and nonmetastatic thyroid tumors. Across the whole study: Across blood and tumor or nodule tissue, repertoires from malignant and benign thyroid patients were compared with one another. Study-wide points: According to reports, the diversity of TCR beta was significantly higher in malignant thyroid tumors than in benign nodules, and this held in both blood and tumor samples.

This clone was seen a few times. Antigen unknown. The entire patient cohort was treatment-naive prior to thyroid surgery. TCRdb re-called clones from the PCR reads using MiXCR. The sample lists some 15,000 clones; approximately 30% were seen once. The TCR sequence derives from a female donor with papillary thyroid cancer or a benign thyroid nodule (not recorded which). Some clones in this sample may be carry-over from other donors' samples. The sample was tumor tissue.

For the CDR3, the DNA is TGTGCCAGCAGTGAATTCGGCGGGAGCTCCTACAATGAGCAGTTCTTC. Its protein product is CASSEFGGSSYNEQFF. The chain recombines TRBV6-1 with TRBJ2-1; 7 positions agree with TRBD2. This CDR3 spans 16 amino acids. CDR1 and CDR2 (germline): MNHNS, SASEGT. V lost 2 bases, J lost 0 bases, and 4 bases stayed unmatched.